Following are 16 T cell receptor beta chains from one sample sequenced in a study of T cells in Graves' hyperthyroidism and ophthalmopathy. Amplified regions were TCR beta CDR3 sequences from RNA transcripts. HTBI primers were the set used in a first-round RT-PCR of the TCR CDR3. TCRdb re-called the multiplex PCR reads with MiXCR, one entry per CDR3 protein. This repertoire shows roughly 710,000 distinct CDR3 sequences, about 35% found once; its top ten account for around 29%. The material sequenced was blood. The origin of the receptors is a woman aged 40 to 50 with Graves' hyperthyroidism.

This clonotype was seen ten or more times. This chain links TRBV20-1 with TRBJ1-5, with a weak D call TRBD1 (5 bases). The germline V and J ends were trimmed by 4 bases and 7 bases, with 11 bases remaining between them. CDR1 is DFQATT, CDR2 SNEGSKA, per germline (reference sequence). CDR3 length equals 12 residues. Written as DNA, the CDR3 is TGCAGTGCTACCGACCCAGGGCAGCCCCAGCATTTT. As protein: CSATDPGQPQHF.

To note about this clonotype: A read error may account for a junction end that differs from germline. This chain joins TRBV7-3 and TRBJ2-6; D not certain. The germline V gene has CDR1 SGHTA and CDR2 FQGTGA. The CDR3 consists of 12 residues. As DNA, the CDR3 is TGTGCCAGCACCTCTTGGGCCAACGTCCTGACTTTC. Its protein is CASTSWANVLTF.

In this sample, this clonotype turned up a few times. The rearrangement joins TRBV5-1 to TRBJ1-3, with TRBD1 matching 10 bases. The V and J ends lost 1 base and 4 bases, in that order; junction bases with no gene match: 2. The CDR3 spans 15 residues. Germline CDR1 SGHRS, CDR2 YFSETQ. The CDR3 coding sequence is TGCGCCAGCAGCTTGTCGGGACAGGGGGGAAACACCATATATTTT. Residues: CASSLSGQGGNTIYF.

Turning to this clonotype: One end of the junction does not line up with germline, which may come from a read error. The CDR3 sequence is CSVEGQREGSTIYF. CDR3 nucleotides: TGCAGCGTTGAAGGACAGCGTGAGGGAAGCACCATATATTTT. The chain is built from TRBV29-1 and TRBJ1-3; TRBD1 might be the D (5 bases). In germline, CDR1 is SQVTM, CDR2 ANQGSEA. The CDR3 spans 14 residues.

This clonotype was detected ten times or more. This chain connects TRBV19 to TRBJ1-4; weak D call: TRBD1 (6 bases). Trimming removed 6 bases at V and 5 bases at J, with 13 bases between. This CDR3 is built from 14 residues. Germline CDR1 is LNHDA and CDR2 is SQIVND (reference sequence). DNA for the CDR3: TGTGCCAGTAGCGTCCGGGACACAAATGAAAAACTGTTTTTT. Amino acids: CASSVRDTNEKLFF.

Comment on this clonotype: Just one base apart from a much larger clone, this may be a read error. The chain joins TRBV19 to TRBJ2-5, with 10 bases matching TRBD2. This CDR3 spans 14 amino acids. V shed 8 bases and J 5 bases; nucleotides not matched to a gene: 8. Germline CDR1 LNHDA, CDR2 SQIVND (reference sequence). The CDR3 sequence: CASGPSGSVETQYF. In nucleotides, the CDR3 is TGTGCCAGTGGTCCTAGCGGGAGTGTGGAGACCCAGTACTTC. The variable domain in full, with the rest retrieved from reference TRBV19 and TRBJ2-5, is DGGITQSPKYLFRKEGQNVTLSCEQNLNHDAMYWYRQDPGQGLRLIYYSQIVNDFQKGDIAEGYSVSREKKESFPLTVTSAQKNPTAFYLCASGPSGSVETQYFGPGTRLLVL.

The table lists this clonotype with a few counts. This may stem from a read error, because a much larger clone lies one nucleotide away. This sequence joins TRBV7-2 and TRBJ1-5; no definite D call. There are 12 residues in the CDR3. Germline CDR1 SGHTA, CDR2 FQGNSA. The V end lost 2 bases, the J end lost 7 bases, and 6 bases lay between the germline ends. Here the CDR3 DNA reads TGTGCCAGCAGCTTAAACGAACAGCCCCAGCATTTT. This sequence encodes CASSLNEQPQHF.

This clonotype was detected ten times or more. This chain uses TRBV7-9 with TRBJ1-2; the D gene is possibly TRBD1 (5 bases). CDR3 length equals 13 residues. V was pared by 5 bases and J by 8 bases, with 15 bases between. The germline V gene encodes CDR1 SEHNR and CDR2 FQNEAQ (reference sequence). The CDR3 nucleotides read TGTGCCAGCAGCCTCCGGGGGGGATTCGGCTACACCTTC. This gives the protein CASSLRGGFGYTF.

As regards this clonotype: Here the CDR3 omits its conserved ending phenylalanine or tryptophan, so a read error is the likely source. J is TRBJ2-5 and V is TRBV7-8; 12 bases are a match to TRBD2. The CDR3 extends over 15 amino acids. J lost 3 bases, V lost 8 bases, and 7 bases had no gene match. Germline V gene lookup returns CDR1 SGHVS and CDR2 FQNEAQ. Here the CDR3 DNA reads TGTGCCAGCTCGAGACTAGCGGGAGCGAAAGAGACCCAGTACTAC. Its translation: CASSRLAGAKETQYY.

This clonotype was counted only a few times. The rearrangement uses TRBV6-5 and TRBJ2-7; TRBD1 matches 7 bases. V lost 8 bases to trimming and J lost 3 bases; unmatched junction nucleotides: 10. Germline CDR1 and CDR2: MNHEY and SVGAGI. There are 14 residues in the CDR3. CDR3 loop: CASGDTGTDYEQYF. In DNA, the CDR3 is TGTGCCAGCGGAGACACCGGGACAGACTACGAGCAGTACTTC.

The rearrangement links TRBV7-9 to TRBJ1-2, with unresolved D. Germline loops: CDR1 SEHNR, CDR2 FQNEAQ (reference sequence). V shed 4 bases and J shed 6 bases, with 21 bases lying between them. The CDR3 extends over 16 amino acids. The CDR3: CASSSDTGYDQNGYTF. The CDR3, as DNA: TGTGCCAGCAGCTCCGACACCGGGTACGATCAAAATGGCTACACCTTC.

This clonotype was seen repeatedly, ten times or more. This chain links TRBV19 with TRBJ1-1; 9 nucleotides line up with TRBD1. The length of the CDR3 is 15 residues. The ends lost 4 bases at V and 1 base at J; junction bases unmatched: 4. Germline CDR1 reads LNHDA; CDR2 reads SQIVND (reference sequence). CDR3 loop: CASSTTGGTNTEAFF. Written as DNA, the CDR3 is TGTGCCAGTAGTACGACAGGGGGGACGAACACTGAAGCTTTCTTT.

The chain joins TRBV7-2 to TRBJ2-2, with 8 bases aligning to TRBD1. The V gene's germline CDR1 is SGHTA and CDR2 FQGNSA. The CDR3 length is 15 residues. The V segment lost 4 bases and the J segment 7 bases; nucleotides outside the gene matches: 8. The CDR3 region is CASSSGTGHYGELFF. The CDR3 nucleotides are TGTGCCAGCAGCTCCGGGACAGGTCATTACGGGGAGCTGTTTTTT.

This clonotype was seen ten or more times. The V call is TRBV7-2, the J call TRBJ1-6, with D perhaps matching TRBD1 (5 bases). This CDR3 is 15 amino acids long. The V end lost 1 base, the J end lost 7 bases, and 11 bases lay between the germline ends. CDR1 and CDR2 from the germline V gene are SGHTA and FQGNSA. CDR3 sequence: CASSLVLTANSPLHF. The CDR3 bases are TGTGCCAGCAGCTTAGTCCTGACAGCGAATTCACCCCTCCACTTT.

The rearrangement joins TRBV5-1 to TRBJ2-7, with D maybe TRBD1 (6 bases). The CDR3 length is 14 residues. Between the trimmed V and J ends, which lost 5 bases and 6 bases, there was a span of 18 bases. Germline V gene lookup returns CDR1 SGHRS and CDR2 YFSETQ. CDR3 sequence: CASRVQGSSVEQYF. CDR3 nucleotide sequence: TGCGCCAGCAGGGTACAGGGTTCTTCCGTCGAGCAGTACTTC.

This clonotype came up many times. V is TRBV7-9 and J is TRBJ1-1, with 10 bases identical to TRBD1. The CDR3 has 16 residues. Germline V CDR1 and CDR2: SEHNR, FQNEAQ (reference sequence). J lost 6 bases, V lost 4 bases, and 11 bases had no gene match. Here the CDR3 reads CASSSGTGDRSAEAFF. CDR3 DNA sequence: TGTGCCAGCAGCTCCGGGACAGGGGATAGGAGCGCTGAAGCTTTCTTT.